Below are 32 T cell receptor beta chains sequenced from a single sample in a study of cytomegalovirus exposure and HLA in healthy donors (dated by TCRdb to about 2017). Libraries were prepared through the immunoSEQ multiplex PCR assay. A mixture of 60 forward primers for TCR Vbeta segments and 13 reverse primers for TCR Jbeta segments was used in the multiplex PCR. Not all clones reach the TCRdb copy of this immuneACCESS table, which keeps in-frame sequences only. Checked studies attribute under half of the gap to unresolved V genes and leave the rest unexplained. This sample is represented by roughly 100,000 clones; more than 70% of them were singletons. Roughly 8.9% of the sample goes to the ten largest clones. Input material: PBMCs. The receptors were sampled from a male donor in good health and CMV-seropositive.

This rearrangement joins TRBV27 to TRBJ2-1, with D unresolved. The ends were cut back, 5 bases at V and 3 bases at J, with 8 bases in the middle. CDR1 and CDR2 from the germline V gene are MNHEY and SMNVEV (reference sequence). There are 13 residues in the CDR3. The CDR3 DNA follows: TGTGCCAGCAGTAGCAGAGGCTACAATGAGCAGTTCTTC. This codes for CASSSRGYNEQFF.

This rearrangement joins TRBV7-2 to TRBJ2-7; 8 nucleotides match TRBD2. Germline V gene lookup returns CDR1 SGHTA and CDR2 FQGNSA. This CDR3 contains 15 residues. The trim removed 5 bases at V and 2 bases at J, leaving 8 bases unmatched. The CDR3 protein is CASSPRAGGTYEQYF. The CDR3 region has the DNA TGTGCCAGCAGCCCACGGGCGGGAGGTACCTACGAGCAGTACTTC.

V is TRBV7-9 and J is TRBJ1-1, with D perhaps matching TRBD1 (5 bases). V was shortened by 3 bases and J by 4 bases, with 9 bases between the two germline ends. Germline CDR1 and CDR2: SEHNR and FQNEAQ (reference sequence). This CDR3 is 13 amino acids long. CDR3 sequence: CASSFGGGTEAFF. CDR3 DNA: TGTGCCAGCAGCTTTGGCGGGGGCACTGAAGCTTTCTTT. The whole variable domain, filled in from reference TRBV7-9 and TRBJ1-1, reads DTGVSQNPRHKITKRGQNVTFRCDPISEHNRLYWYRQTLGQGPEFLTYFQNEAQLEKSRLLSDRFSAERPKGSFSTLEIQRTEQGDSAMYLCASSFGGGTEAFFGQGTRLTVV.

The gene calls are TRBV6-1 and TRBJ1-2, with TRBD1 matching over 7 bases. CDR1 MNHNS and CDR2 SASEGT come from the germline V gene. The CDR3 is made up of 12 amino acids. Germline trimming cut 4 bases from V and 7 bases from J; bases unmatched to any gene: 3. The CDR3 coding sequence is TGTGCCAGCAGTGGGTACAGGGGTGGCTACACCTTC. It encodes CASSGYRGGYTF.

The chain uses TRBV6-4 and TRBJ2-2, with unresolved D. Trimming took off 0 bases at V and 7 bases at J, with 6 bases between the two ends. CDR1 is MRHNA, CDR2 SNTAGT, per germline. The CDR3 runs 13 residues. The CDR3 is CASSDSSGGELFF. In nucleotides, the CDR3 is TGTGCCAGCAGTGACTCCTCGGGCGGGGAGCTGTTTTTT.

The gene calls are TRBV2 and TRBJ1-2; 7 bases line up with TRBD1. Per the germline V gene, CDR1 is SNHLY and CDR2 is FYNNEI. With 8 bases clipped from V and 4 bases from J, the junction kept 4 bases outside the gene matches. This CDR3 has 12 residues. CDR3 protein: CASAGTVYGYTF. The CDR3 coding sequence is TGTGCCAGCGCCGGGACAGTCTATGGCTACACCTTC. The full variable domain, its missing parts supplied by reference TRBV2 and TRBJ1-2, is EPEVTQTPSHQVTQMGQEVILRCVPISNHLYFYWYRQILGQKVEFLVSFYNNEISEKSEIFDDQFSVERPDGSNFTLKIRSTKLEDSAMYFCASAGTVYGYTFGSGTRLTVV.

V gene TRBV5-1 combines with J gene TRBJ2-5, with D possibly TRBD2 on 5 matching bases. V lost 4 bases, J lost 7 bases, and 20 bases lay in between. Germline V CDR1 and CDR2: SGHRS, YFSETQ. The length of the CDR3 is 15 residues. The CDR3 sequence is CASSHRDYDIGTQYF. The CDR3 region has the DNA TGCGCCAGCAGCCACCGGGATTATGATATTGGGACCCAGTACTTC.

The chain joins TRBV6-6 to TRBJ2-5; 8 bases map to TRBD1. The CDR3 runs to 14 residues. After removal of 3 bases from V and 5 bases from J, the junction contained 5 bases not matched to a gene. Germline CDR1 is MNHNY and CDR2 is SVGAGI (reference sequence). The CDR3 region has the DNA TGTGCCAGCAGTTATAGAGGACAGGGCGAGACCCAGTACTTC. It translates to CASSYRGQGETQYF.

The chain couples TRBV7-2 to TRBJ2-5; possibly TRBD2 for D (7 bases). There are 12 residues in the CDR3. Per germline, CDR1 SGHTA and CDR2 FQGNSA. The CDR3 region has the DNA TGTGGGTCGGAAGGGGGGGGAGAGACCCAGTACTTC. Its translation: CGSEGGGETQYF.

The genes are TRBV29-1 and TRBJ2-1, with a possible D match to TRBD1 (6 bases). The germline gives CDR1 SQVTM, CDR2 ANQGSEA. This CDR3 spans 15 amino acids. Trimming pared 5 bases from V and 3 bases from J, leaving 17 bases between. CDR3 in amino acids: CSVPLGGSIYNEQFF. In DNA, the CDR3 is TGCAGCGTTCCCTTAGGGGGATCAATCTACAATGAGCAGTTCTTC.

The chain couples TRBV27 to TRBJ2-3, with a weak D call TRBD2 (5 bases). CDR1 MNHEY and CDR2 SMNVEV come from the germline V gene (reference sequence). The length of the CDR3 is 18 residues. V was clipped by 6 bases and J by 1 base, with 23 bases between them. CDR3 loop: CASSQDSPGIYRTDTQYF. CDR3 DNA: TGTGCCAGCAGCCAAGATAGTCCCGGGATTTACCGCACAGATACGCAGTATTTT.

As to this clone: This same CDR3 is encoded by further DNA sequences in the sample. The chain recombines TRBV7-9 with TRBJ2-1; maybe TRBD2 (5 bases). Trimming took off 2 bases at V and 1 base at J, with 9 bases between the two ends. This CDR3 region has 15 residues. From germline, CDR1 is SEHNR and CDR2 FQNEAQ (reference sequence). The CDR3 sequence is CASSLRGSSYNEQFF. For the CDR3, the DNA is TGTGCCAGCAGCTTAAGAGGGAGTTCCTACAATGAGCAGTTCTTC.

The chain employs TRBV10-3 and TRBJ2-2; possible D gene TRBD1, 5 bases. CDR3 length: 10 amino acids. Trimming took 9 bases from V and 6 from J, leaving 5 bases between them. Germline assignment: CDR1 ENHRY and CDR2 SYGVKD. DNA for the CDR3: TGTGCCATAGGGGCCGGGGAGCTGTTTTTT. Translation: CAIGAGELFF.

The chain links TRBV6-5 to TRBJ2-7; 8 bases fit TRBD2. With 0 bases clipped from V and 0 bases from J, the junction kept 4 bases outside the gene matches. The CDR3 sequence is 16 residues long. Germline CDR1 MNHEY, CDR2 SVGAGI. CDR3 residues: CASSYSLSGSSYEQYF. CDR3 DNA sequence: TGTGCCAGCAGTTACTCTCTAAGCGGGAGCTCCTACGAGCAGTACTTC.

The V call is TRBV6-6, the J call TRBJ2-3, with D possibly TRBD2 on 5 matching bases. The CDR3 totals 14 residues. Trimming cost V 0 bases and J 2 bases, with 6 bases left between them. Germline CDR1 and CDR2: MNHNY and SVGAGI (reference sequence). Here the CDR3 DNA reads TGTGCCAGCAGTTACTCGCGGGTCACAGATACGCAGTATTTT. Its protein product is CASSYSRVTDTQYF.

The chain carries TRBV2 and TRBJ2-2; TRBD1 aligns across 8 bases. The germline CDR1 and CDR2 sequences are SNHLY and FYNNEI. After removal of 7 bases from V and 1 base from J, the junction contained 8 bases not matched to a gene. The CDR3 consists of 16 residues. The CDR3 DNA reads TGTGCCAGCAACGGGGTGGGACAGGTGAACACCGGGGAGCTGTTTTTT. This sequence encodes CASNGVGQVNTGELFF.

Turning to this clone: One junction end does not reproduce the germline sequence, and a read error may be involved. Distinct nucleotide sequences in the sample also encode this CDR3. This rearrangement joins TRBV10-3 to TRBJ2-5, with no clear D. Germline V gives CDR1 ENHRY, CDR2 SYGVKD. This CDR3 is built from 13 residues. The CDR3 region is CAISGTNQETQYF. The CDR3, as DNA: TGCGCCATCAGTGGAACAAACCAAGAGACCCAGTACTTC.

The chain's CDR3 is CASSSQGDGEKLFF. In nucleotides, the CDR3 is TGCGCCAGCAGCTCACAGGGGGACGGGGAAAAACTGTTTTTT. The rearrangement uses TRBV5-1 and TRBJ1-4; 8 positions agree with TRBD1. With V trimmed by 3 bases and J by 8 bases, 6 bases remained unmatched. The CDR3 has 14 residues. From germline, CDR1 is SGHRS and CDR2 YFSETQ.

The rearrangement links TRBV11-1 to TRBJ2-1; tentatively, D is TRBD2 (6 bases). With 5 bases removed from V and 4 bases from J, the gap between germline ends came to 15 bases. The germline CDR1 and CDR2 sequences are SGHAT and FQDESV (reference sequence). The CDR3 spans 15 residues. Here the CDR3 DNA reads TGTGCCAGCAGCCCCTGGGAGGCAGAATACAATGAGCAGTTCTTC. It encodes CASSPWEAEYNEQFF.

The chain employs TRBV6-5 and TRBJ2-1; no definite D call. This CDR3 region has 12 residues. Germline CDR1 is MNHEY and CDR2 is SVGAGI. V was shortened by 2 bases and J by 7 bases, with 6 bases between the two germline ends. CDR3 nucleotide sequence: TGTGCCAGCAGTTACCTGTCTAATGAGCAGTTCTTC. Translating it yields CASSYLSNEQFF.

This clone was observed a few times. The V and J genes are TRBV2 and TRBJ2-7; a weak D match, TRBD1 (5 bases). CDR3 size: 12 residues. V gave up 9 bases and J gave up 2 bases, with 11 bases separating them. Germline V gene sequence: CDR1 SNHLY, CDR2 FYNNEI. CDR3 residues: CASKKGPYEQYF. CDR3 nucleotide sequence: TGTGCCAGTAAGAAGGGGCCCTACGAGCAGTACTTC.

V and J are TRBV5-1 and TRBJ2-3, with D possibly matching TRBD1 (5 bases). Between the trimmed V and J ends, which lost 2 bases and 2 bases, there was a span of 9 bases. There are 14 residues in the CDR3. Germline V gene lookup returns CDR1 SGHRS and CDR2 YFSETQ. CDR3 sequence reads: CASSLDRPTDTQYF. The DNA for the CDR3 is TGCGCCAGCAGCTTAGACAGACCCACAGATACGCAGTATTTT.

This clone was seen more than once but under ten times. The CDR3 sequence is CASSIGGPNYEQYF. The CDR3 coding sequence is TGTGCCAGCAGTATAGGAGGACCCAACTACGAGCAGTACTTC. The chain uses TRBV5-6 and TRBJ2-7; weak D call: TRBD2 (5 bases). Germline V gene lookup returns CDR1 SGHDT and CDR2 YYEEEE. The CDR3 consists of 14 residues. The V end was cut by 5 bases, the J end by 3 bases, with 15 bases between.

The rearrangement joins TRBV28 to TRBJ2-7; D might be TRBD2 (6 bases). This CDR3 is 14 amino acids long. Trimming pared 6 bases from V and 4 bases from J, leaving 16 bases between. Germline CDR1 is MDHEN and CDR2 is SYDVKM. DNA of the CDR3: TGTGCCAGCAGCCACTCGCGGGATAGGTACGAGCAGTACTTC. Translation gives CASSHSRDRYEQYF.

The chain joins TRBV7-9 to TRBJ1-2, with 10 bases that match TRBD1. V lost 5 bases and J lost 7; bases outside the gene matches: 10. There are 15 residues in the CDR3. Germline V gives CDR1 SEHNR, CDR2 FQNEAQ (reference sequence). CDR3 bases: TGTGCCAGCAGCACCGGACAGGGGGGCGTCGTTGGCTACACCTTC. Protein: CASSTGQGGVVGYTF.

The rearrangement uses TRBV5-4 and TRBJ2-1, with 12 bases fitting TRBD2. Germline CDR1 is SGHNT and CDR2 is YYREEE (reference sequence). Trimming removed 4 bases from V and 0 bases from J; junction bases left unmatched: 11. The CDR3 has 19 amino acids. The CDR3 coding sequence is TGTGCCAGCAGCCCCGCAGCCCTAGCGGGAGGGAGCTCCTACAATGAGCAGTTCTTC. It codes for CASSPAALAGGSSYNEQFF.

This chain's CDR3 is CASTPTGGGREQYF. The CDR3 DNA reads TGTGCCAGCACCCCGACAGGGGGTGGACGCGAGCAGTACTTC. The V and J genes are TRBV6-1 and TRBJ2-7, with 9 bases matching TRBD1. From germline, CDR1 is MNHNS and CDR2 SASEGT. Trimming removed 7 bases from V and 6 bases from J; junction bases left unmatched: 10. The CDR3 length is 14 residues.

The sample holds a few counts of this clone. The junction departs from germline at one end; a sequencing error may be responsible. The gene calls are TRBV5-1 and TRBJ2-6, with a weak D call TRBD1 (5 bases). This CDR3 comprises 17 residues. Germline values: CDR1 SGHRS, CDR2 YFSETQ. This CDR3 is CASSLGQFNSGANGLTF. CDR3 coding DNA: TGCGCCAGCAGCTTGGGACAGTTTAACTCTGGGGCCAACGGCCTGACTTTC.

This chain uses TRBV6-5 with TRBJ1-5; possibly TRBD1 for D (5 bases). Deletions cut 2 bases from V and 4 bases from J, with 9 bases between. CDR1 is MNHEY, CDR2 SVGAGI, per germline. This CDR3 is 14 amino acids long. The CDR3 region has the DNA TGTGCCAGCAGTTACGGCGGGGGAAATCAGCCCCAGCATTTT. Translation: CASSYGGGNQPQHF.

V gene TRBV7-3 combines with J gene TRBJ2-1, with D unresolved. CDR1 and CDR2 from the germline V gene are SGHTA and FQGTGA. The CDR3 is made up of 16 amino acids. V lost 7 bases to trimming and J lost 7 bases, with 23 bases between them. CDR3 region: CASMVFLRNRMNEQFF. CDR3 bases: TGTGCCAGCATGGTTTTTCTGCGGAACCGAATGAATGAGCAGTTCTTC.

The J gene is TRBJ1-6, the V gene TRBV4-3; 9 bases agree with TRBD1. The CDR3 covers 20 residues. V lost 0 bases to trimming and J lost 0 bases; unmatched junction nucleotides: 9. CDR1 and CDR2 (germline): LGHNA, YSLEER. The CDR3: CASSQERTGVQSSYNSPLHF. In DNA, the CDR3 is TGCGCCAGCAGCCAAGAAAGGACAGGGGTGCAGAGCTCCTATAATTCACCCCTCCACTTT.

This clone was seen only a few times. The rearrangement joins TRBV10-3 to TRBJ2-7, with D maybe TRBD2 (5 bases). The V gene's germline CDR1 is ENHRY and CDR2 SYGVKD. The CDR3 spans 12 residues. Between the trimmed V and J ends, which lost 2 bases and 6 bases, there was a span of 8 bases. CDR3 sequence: CAISERRIEQYF. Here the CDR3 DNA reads TGTGCCATCAGTGAGAGGAGGATCGAGCAGTACTTC.